Below, one T cell receptor beta chain is given with its context. Antigen unknown. The source of the sample is a study of vaccination effects on CD4 cells after COVID-19. Broader study findings: Convalescent patients were scarce, and early post-infection timepoints were absent. Infection- and vaccine-induced clones contracted markedly late after vaccination.

Trimming removed 4 bases at V and 6 bases at J, with 14 bases between. The CDR3 has 13 amino acids. Germline CDR1 SQVTM, CDR2 ANQGSEA. Having been cultured for 10 days, the cells underwent CD4+ T cell isolation. Only in-frame clones appear in the TCRdb table, and some are missing; sequencing was by immunoSEQ multiplex PCR. The data hold approximately 45,000 clones, with 70% to 75% observed a single time. This clonotype originated in a human donor who had a prior SARS-CoV-2 infection. The chain has TRBV29-1 and TRBJ2-3, with D possibly TRBD2 on 6 matching bases. The specimen comprised CD4+ T cells from PBMCs cultured without peptide, sampled before COVID-19 vaccination. The CDR3 reads CSVAGGPIDTQYF. CDR3 nucleotides: TGCAGCGTTGCAGGAGGGCCGATTGATACGCAGTATTTT.